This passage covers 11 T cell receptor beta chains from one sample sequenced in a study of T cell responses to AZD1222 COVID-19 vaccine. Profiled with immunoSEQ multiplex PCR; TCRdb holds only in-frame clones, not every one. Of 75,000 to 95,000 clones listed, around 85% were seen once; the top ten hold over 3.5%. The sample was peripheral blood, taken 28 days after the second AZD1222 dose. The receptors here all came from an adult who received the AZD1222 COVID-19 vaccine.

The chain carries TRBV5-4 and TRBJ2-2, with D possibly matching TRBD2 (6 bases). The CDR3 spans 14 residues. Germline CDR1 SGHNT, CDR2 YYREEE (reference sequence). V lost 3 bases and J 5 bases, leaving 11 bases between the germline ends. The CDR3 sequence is CASSYLGGTGELFF. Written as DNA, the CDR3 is TGTGCCAGCAGCTACCTGGGGGGTACCGGGGAGCTGTTTTTT.

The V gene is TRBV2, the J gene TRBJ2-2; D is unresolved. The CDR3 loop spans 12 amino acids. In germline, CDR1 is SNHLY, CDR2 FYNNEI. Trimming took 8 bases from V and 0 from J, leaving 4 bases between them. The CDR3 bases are TGTGCCAGCCGCACGAACACCGGGGAGCTGTTTTTT. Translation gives CASRTNTGELFF.

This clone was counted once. The CDR3 region has the DNA TGTGCCAGCAGCTCCCCCGGGAGCTACGAGCAGTACTTC. Translation: CASSSPGSYEQYF. The genes are TRBV7-9 and TRBJ2-7; TRBD2 might be the D (6 bases). This CDR3 has 13 amino acids. Trimming took 4 bases from V and 3 from J, leaving 10 bases between them. Germline loops: CDR1 SEHNR, CDR2 FQNEAQ (reference sequence).

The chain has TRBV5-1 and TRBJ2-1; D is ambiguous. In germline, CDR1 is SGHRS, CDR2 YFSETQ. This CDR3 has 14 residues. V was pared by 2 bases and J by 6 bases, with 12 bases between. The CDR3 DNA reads TGCGCCAGCAGCTTCTTGGCTCACTCCAATGAGCAGTTCTTC. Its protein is CASSFLAHSNEQFF.

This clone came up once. CDR3 sequence (DNA): TGTGCCAGCAGCAAAGTGGAGGATTGTGGGACAGGGAAGAACGAGCAGTACTTC. Translating it yields CASSKVEDCGTGKNEQYF. The rearrangement links TRBV21-1 to TRBJ2-7; the D call in the table, TRBD1, was not verified against the DNA. TRBV21-1 is flagged as a pseudogene. The CDR3 consists of 18 residues.

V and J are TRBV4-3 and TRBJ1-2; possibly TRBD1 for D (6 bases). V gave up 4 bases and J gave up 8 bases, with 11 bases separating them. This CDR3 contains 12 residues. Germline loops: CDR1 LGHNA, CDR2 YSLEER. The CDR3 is CASSRAGVGYTF. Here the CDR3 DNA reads TGCGCCAGCAGCCGGGCAGGGGTGGGCTACACCTTC.

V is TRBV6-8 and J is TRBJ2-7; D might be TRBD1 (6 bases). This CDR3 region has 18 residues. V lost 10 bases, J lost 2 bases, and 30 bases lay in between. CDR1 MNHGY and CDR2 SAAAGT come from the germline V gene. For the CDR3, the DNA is TGTGCCAACACCCCCGGGACAAGGTTCGCCCCAAGGCCCTACGAGCAGTACTTC. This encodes CANTPGTRFAPRPYEQYF.

The CDR3 DNA follows: TGTGCCATCCCGCAGGGTAGCGGGGGCACCGGGGAGCTGTTTTTT. It is translated as CAIPQGSGGTGELFF. The chain carries TRBV7-9 and TRBJ2-2, with 9 bases identical to TRBD2. The germline CDR1 and CDR2 sequences are SEHNR and FQNEAQ (reference sequence). Trimming removed 10 bases from V and 4 bases from J; junction bases left unmatched: 10. The CDR3 extends over 15 amino acids. Together with reference TRBV7-9 and TRBJ2-2, the CDR3 gives the full variable domain: DTGVSQNPRHKITKRGQNVTFRCDPISEHNRLYWYRQTLGQGPEFLTYFQNEAQLEKSRLLSDRFSAERPKGSFSTLEIQRTEQGDSAMYLCAIPQGSGGTGELFFGEGSRLTVL.

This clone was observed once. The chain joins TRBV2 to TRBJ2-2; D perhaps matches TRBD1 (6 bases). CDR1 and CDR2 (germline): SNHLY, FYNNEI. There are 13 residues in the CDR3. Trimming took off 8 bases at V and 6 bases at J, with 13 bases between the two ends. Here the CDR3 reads CASHRVRAGELFF. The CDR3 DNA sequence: TGTGCCAGCCACAGGGTTCGGGCCGGGGAGCTGTTTTTT. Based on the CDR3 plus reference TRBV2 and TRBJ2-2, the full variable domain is EPEVTQTPSHQVTQMGQEVILRCVPISNHLYFYWYRQILGQKVEFLVSFYNNEISEKSEIFDDQFSVERPDGSNFTLKIRSTKLEDSAMYFCASHRVRAGELFFGEGSRLTVL.

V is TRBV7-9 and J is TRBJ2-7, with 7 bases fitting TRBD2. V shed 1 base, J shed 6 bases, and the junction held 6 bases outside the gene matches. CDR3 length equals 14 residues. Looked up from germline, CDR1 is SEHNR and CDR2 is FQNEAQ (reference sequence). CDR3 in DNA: TGTGCCAGCAGCTTAGACGGGGGGTTGGGCGAGCAGTACTTC. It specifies CASSLDGGLGEQYF.

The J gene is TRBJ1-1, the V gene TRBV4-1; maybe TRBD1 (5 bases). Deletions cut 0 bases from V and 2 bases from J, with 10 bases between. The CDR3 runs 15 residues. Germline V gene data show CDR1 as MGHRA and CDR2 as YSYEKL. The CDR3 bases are TGCGCCAGCAGCCAAGATCCAGGGAGAAACACTGAAGCTTTCTTT. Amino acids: CASSQDPGRNTEAFF.